This entry lists 17 T cell receptor beta chains sequenced from one sample in a study of shared clonotypes between healthy human individuals. Only in-frame clones appear in the TCRdb table, and some are missing; sequencing was by immunoSEQ multiplex PCR. The table has hundreds of thousands of clones, 55% to 85% seen once; the top ten hold 1.5% to 2%. Sequencing input: memory CD4+ T cells sorted from blood. As for subset: CD45RA-negative fraction. The source of these receptors is a woman aged 25 to 39 in good health.

There are a few counts of this clone. V is TRBV7-9 and J is TRBJ1-5; D not certain. The CDR3 covers 14 residues. Germline values: CDR1 SEHNR, CDR2 FQNEAQ (reference sequence). V was trimmed by 7 bases and J by 5 bases, leaving 15 bases between them. CDR3 DNA: TGTGCCAGCACGGGCGGCCAGTATGATCAGCCCCAGCATTTT. It translates to CASTGGQYDQPQHF. The complete variable domain, with remaining parts taken from reference TRBV7-9 and TRBJ1-5, reads DTGVSQNPRHKITKRGQNVTFRCDPISEHNRLYWYRQTLGQGPEFLTYFQNEAQLEKSRLLSDRFSAERPKGSFSTLEIQRTEQGDSAMYLCASTGGQYDQPQHFGDGTRLSIL.

This clone was counted only a few times. Other DNA sequences in this sample translate to the same CDR3. This CDR3 reads CASSRQSNSNQPQHF. Here the CDR3 DNA reads TGTGCCAGCAGTCGACAGAGCAATAGCAATCAGCCCCAGCATTTT. The chain joins TRBV2 to TRBJ1-5; maybe TRBD1 (5 bases). CDR1 is SNHLY, CDR2 FYNNEI, per germline. V was cut by 5 bases and J by 0 bases, with 11 bases left in between. The CDR3 sequence is 15 residues long.

V usage is TRBV28 and J usage is TRBJ2-7, with 7 positions matching TRBD2. Germline V CDR1 and CDR2: MDHEN, SYDVKM. There are 15 residues in the CDR3. Losses at the gene ends were 5 bases for V and 3 bases for J; bases not matched to a gene: 10. CDR3 region: CASSHSGTGGYEQYF. CDR3 in DNA: TGTGCCAGCAGTCACTCCGGGACGGGGGGCTACGAGCAGTACTTC.

J is TRBJ2-5 and V is TRBV25-1; 10 nucleotides agree with TRBD1. V shed 3 bases, J shed 2 bases, and the junction held 9 bases outside the gene matches. This CDR3 is built from 17 residues. In germline, CDR1 is MGHDK, CDR2 SYGVNS. CDR3 sequence reads: CASSEPAGTGVQETQYF. CDR3 bases: TGTGCCAGCAGTGAGCCTGCCGGGACAGGGGTACAAGAGACCCAGTACTTC. The full variable domain, completed using reference TRBV25-1 and TRBJ2-5, is EADIYQTPRYLVIGTGKKITLECSQTMGHDKMYWYQQDPGMELHLIHYSYGVNSTEKGDLSSESTVSRIRTEHFPLTLESARPSHTSQYLCASSEPAGTGVQETQYFGPGTRLLVL.

The chain combines TRBV30 with TRBJ1-3; D is undetermined. Germline-derived CDR1 and CDR2 are GTSNPN and SVGIG (reference sequence). The CDR3 has 12 amino acids. V was shortened by 2 bases and J by 3 bases, with 5 bases between the two germline ends. This chain's CDR3 is CAWSRVGNTIYF. CDR3 nucleotide sequence: TGTGCCTGGAGTAGGGTTGGAAACACCATATATTTT.

The chain combines TRBV19 with TRBJ1-1; a weak D match, TRBD1 (5 bases). V gave up 0 bases and J gave up 7 bases, with 9 bases separating them. The CDR3 is 13 residues long. Looked up from germline, CDR1 is LNHDA and CDR2 is SQIVND (reference sequence). The CDR3 sequence: CASSIERGLEAFF. For the CDR3, the DNA is TGTGCCAGTAGTATAGAGCGGGGACTTGAAGCTTTCTTT.

V gene TRBV6-5 combines with J gene TRBJ1-1; D is perhaps TRBD1 (5 bases). The CDR3 length is 14 residues. V was cut by 6 bases and J by 1 base, with 12 bases left in between. Germline V CDR1 and CDR2: MNHEY, SVGAGI. CDR3 residues: CASSEGRGNTEAFF. The CDR3 DNA is TGTGCCAGCAGCGAAGGTAGGGGGAACACTGAAGCTTTCTTT.

The chain carries TRBV6-5 and TRBJ2-2; D possibly corresponds to TRBD2 (5 bases). This CDR3 is 14 amino acids long. V was cut by 3 bases and J by 9 bases, with 14 bases left in between. Germline assignment: CDR1 MNHEY and CDR2 SVGAGI. The CDR3 coding sequence is TGTGCCAGCAGTTATAGCGCCGAGCCTCGGGAGCTGTTTTTT. Translation: CASSYSAEPRELFF.

This clone was seen more than once but under ten times. The chain couples TRBV9 to TRBJ1-2; D not certain. Trimming removed 0 bases from V and 4 bases from J, with 10 bases in between. The length of the CDR3 is 14 residues. CDR1 and CDR2 (germline): SGDLS, YYNGEE. In DNA form, the CDR3 reads TGTGCCAGCAGCGTAGAAGGCGGTACCTATGGCTACACCTTC. It is translated as CASSVEGGTYGYTF.

This clone was found a few times. The chain combines TRBV7-2 with TRBJ2-2; D is possibly TRBD2 (5 bases). V dropped 4 bases and J dropped 4 bases, with 10 bases sitting between them. The CDR3 consists of 14 residues. CDR1 and CDR2 from the germline V gene are SGHTA and FQGNSA. Here the CDR3 DNA reads TGTGCCAGCAGCTCGGAGCGGTCCACCGGGGAGCTGTTTTTT. Amino acid sequence: CASSSERSTGELFF.

This CDR3 is CASSQSLVRALQGNEQFF. CDR3 sequence (DNA): TGCGCCAGCAGCCAAAGTCTGGTCCGGGCCCTGCAGGGCAATGAGCAGTTCTTC. V usage is TRBV4-1 and J usage is TRBJ2-1; D may be TRBD1 (5 bases). The CDR3 totals 18 residues. The germline V gene has CDR1 MGHRA and CDR2 YSYEKL. The V end lost 2 bases, the J end lost 6 bases, and 23 bases lay between the germline ends.

The CDR3 sequence is CASRRGRMNTEAFF. CDR3 sequence (DNA): TGTGCCAGTAGAAGGGGACGGATGAACACTGAAGCTTTCTTT. The V gene is TRBV19, the J gene TRBJ1-1, with a possible D match to TRBD1 (5 bases). Trimming removed 6 bases from V and 0 bases from J, with 11 bases in between. Germline V gives CDR1 LNHDA, CDR2 SQIVND (reference sequence). This CDR3 is 14 amino acids long. Together with reference TRBV19 and TRBJ1-1, the CDR3 gives the full variable domain: DGGITQSPKYLFRKEGQNVTLSCEQNLNHDAMYWYRQDPGQGLRLIYYSQIVNDFQKGDIAEGYSVSREKKESFPLTVTSAQKNPTAFYLCASRRGRMNTEAFFGQGTRLTVV.

This clone was seen only once. CDR3 protein: CASRTATGGQPQHF. The CDR3 DNA follows: TGTGCCAGCCGTACAGCGACCGGAGGGCAGCCCCAGCATTTT. The genes are TRBV27 and TRBJ1-5; D is undetermined. The germline CDR1 and CDR2 sequences are MNHEY and SMNVEV (reference sequence). CDR3 length equals 14 residues. V was cut by 8 bases and J by 7 bases, with 18 bases left in between.

The chain is built from TRBV6-4 and TRBJ1-5; no firm D call. V lost 0 bases and J 0 bases, leaving 3 bases between the germline ends. The CDR3 totals 14 residues. Germline V gene lookup returns CDR1 MRHNA and CDR2 SNTAGT. The CDR3 region has the DNA TGTGCCAGCAGTGACTCGAATAGCAATCAGCCCCAGCATTTT. Translation gives CASSDSNSNQPQHF.

This clone was picked up one time. The rearrangement uses TRBV27 and TRBJ2-7; no reliable D call. The V end was cut by 5 bases, the J end by 3 bases, with 11 bases between. CDR1 is MNHEY, CDR2 SMNVEV, per germline (reference sequence). This CDR3 spans 13 amino acids. CDR3 in DNA: TGTGCCAGCAGTCCAGTTCTCGGCTACGAGCAGTACTTC. The encoded protein is CASSPVLGYEQYF.

The chain employs TRBV7-8 and TRBJ1-2; no definite D call. Germline assignment: CDR1 SGHVS and CDR2 FQNEAQ. There are 14 residues in the CDR3. V lost 1 base and J 0 bases, leaving 6 bases between the germline ends. The CDR3 spells CASSLVRSNYGYTF. CDR3 nucleotides: TGTGCCAGCAGCTTAGTCAGATCTAACTATGGCTACACCTTC.

The V call is TRBV9, the J call TRBJ2-2, with TRBD2 matching 9 bases. Germline loops: CDR1 SGDLS, CDR2 YYNGEE. V shed 2 bases, J shed 5 bases, and the junction held 4 bases outside the gene matches. This CDR3 region has 15 residues. CDR3 DNA sequence: TGTGCCAGCAGCGTCGGACTAGCGCAAACCGGGGAGCTGTTTTTT. This sequence encodes CASSVGLAQTGELFF. The whole variable domain, filled in from reference TRBV9 and TRBJ2-2, reads DSGVTQTPKHLITATGQRVTLRCSPRSGDLSVYWYQQSLDQGLQFLIQYYNGEERAKGNILERFSAQQFPDLHSELNLSSLELGDSALYFCASSVGLAQTGELFFGEGSRLTVL.